What follows are 25 T cell receptor beta chains derived from one specimen sequenced in a study of shared clonotypes between healthy human individuals. Some clones are missing from TCRdb's copy, which holds only in-frame ones; the method was immunoSEQ multiplex PCR. Found here are roughly 200,000 clones, around 63% of them singletons; the top ten hold more than 9%. The specimen was memory CD4+ T cells sorted from blood. Specified subset: CD45RA-negative fraction. Receptor source: a man between 25 and 39 years old in good health.

The rearrangement links TRBV6-1 to TRBJ2-7, with D perhaps TRBD1 (6 bases). V was shortened by 2 bases and J by 4 bases, with 12 bases between the two germline ends. Germline CDR1 reads MNHNS; CDR2 reads SASEGT. This CDR3 region has 14 residues. The CDR3 DNA reads as TGTGCCAGCAGTGAACTCGGGACACTGTACGAGCAGTACTTC. As protein: CASSELGTLYEQYF.

The V and J genes are TRBV7-3 and TRBJ2-1, with 10 bases identical to TRBD2. Germline assignment: CDR1 SGHTA and CDR2 FQGTGA. V lost 5 bases to trimming and J lost 4 bases; unmatched junction nucleotides: 8. CDR3 length equals 16 residues. The CDR3 here is CASSQGLAGAYNEQFF. DNA for the CDR3: TGTGCCAGCAGCCAGGGGCTAGCGGGGGCATACAATGAGCAGTTCTTC.

V gene TRBV18 combines with J gene TRBJ1-1; 7 bases are a match to TRBD1. The CDR3 covers 15 residues. In germline, CDR1 is KGHSH, CDR2 LQKENI. The trim removed 8 bases at V and 0 bases at J, leaving 9 bases unmatched. The CDR3 coding sequence is TGTGCCAGCACAAGGGGAGGGACAGTGAACACTGAAGCTTTCTTT. Protein: CASTRGGTVNTEAFF.

This clone has ten or more counts. Additional DNA sequences in this sample encode the identical CDR3. V and J are TRBV2 and TRBJ1-5; weak D call: TRBD1 (5 bases). Trimming cost V 8 bases and J 5 bases, with 13 bases left between them. The germline gives CDR1 SNHLY, CDR2 FYNNEI. The CDR3 is 13 residues long. The CDR3 region has the DNA TGTGCCAGCCTTAGAGGGGAGGATCAGCCCCAGCATTTT. Its protein is CASLRGEDQPQHF.

This clone was seen only a few times. The gene calls are TRBV15 and TRBJ1-2, with D possibly matching TRBD1 (6 bases). The V gene's germline CDR1 is LNHNV and CDR2 YYDKDF (reference sequence). Trimming cost V 0 bases and J 2 bases, with 10 bases left between them. This CDR3 has 15 residues. The CDR3 DNA follows: TGTGCCACCAGCAGAGATTCAACAGGGAACTATGGCTACACCTTC. Protein sequence: CATSRDSTGNYGYTF.

This chain's CDR3 is CASSLVADKNEKLFF. The CDR3 DNA sequence: TGCGCCAGCAGCTTGGTCGCGGATAAGAATGAAAAACTGTTTTTT. V gene TRBV5-1 combines with J gene TRBJ1-4; unclear D gene. Trimming took 0 bases from V and 5 from J, leaving 11 bases between them. The CDR3 has 15 amino acids. In germline, CDR1 is SGHRS, CDR2 YFSETQ.

This chain connects TRBV7-6 to TRBJ2-1, with 9 bases aligning to TRBD2. This CDR3 has 15 amino acids. V shed 1 base, J shed 5 bases, and the junction held 3 bases outside the gene matches. Looked up from germline, CDR1 is SGHVS and CDR2 is FNYEAQ. CDR3 protein: CASSLVAGGDNEQFF. For the CDR3, the DNA is TGTGCCAGCAGCTTAGTGGCGGGAGGGGACAATGAGCAGTTCTTC.

This chain connects TRBV2 to TRBJ2-2; the match to TRBD1 covers 7 bases. Germline values: CDR1 SNHLY, CDR2 FYNNEI. J gave up 0 bases and V 7 bases, and 5 bases lay outside the gene matches. The CDR3 consists of 15 residues. The CDR3 coding sequence is TGTGCCAGCAAGGGACAGCGAACGAACACCGGGGAGCTGTTTTTT. This codes for CASKGQRTNTGELFF.

The rearrangement links TRBV29-1 to TRBJ1-2; a possible D gene is TRBD1 (6 bases). V shed 4 bases and J shed 0 bases, with 12 bases lying between them. The CDR3 totals 14 residues. Per the germline V gene, CDR1 is SQVTM and CDR2 is ANQGSEA. CDR3 in DNA: TGCAGCGTTGGGTCAGGGGCCACTAACTATGGCTACACCTTC. Its protein is CSVGSGATNYGYTF.

The V gene is TRBV4-2, the J gene TRBJ1-1; D remains unclear. Germline CDR1 reads LGHNA; CDR2 reads YNFKEQ. This CDR3 comprises 15 residues. The V end lost 0 bases, the J end lost 0 bases, and 8 bases lay between the germline ends. The CDR3 here is CASSQDSSLNTEAFF. In DNA, the CDR3 is TGTGCCAGCAGCCAAGACTCGAGCTTGAACACTGAAGCTTTCTTT.

The gene calls are TRBV2 and TRBJ2-5; 16 bases fit TRBD2. With 6 bases clipped from V and 6 bases from J, the junction kept 4 bases outside the gene matches. The CDR3 runs 15 residues. Germline assignment: CDR1 SNHLY and CDR2 FYNNEI. The CDR3 here is CASRPGLAGGQTQYF. The CDR3 coding sequence is TGTGCCAGCAGGCCGGGACTAGCGGGAGGGCAGACCCAGTACTTC.

The sample holds a few counts of this clone. V and J are TRBV5-1 and TRBJ1-5, with a weak D call TRBD1 (5 bases). CDR1 and CDR2 (germline): SGHRS, YFSETQ. Deletions cut 3 bases from V and 7 bases from J, with 11 bases between. The CDR3 length is 13 residues. CDR3 region: CASSSGNGQPQHF. CDR3 nucleotides: TGCGCCAGCAGCTCAGGGAACGGGCAGCCCCAGCATTTT.

The V and J genes are TRBV5-5 and TRBJ2-3, with D uncertain. The CDR3 extends over 15 amino acids. Trimming took 0 bases from V and 1 from J, leaving 9 bases between them. CDR1 is SGHKS, CDR2 YYEKEE, per germline (reference sequence). CDR3 residues: CASSLAWSGTDTQYF. The CDR3 DNA reads as TGTGCCAGCAGCTTGGCCTGGAGTGGCACAGATACGCAGTATTTT.

The chain recombines TRBV28 with TRBJ2-3; D unresolved. V was clipped by 6 bases and J by 7 bases, with 14 bases between them. This CDR3 comprises 13 residues. Germline CDR1 reads MDHEN; CDR2 reads SYDVKM. The CDR3 loop is CASREKRSHTQYF. For the CDR3, the DNA is TGTGCCAGCAGGGAAAAGCGCTCCCATACGCAGTATTTT.

The chain employs TRBV9 and TRBJ2-7; TRBD2 aligns across 14 bases. CDR1 and CDR2 (germline): SGDLS, YYNGEE. The V and J ends lost 3 bases and 0 bases, in that order; junction bases with no gene match: 2. The CDR3 loop spans 16 amino acids. CDR3 in DNA: TGTGCCAGCAGCGAGGGACTAGCGGGGGACTCCTACGAGCAGTACTTC. Residues: CASSEGLAGDSYEQYF.

The chain carries TRBV14 and TRBJ2-1; 10 bases are shared with TRBD1. Germline CDR1 reads SGHDN; CDR2 reads FVKESK. The ends lost 4 bases at V and 4 bases at J; junction bases unmatched: 4. The CDR3 is made up of 15 amino acids. CDR3 sequence (DNA): TGTGCCAGCAGCCGGGACAGGGGCTTGTACAATGAGCAGTTCTTC. Protein: CASSRDRGLYNEQFF.

The chain uses TRBV5-1 and TRBJ2-1; 8 bases are a match to TRBD1. J was trimmed by 5 bases and V by 0 bases; bases with no gene match: 7. The CDR3 has 16 residues. Germline V gene data show CDR1 as SGHRS and CDR2 as YFSETQ. The CDR3 DNA sequence: TGCGCCAGCAGCTTGGTCCCTTTGGGACAGGACAATGAGCAGTTCTTC. Amino acid sequence: CASSLVPLGQDNEQFF.

This clone was seen only once. In DNA form, the CDR3 reads TGTGCCAGCAGGGCCTCCAGGGGGCGCGGGGTCTTGCCCCAGCATTTT. Translation: CASRASRGRGVLPQHF. The chain couples TRBV2 to TRBJ1-5; 8 positions match TRBD1. The germline gives CDR1 SNHLY, CDR2 FYNNEI. The CDR3 sequence is 16 residues long. V trimming: 6 bases; J trimming: 9 bases; junction bases outside the gene matches: 16.

The chain links TRBV28 to TRBJ2-7; TRBD2 might be the D (5 bases). Per the germline V gene, CDR1 is MDHEN and CDR2 is SYDVKM. The CDR3 totals 14 residues. Trimming stripped 6 bases from V and 7 bases from J, with 19 bases between. The CDR3 DNA reads as TGTGCCAGCAGCAAAGGCGGGTCCTCGGGGGAGCAGTACTTC. Its protein is CASSKGGSSGEQYF. Together with reference TRBV28 and TRBJ2-7, the CDR3 gives the full variable domain: DVKVTQSSRYLVKRTGEKVFLECVQDMDHENMFWYRQDPGLGLRLIYFSYDVKMKEKGDIPEGYSVSREKKERFSLILESASTNQTSMYLCASSKGGSSGEQYFGPGTRLTVT.

The J gene is TRBJ1-2, the V gene TRBV28, with D possibly matching TRBD1 (6 bases). Looked up from germline, CDR1 is MDHEN and CDR2 is SYDVKM. V dropped 4 bases and J dropped 1 base, with 16 bases sitting between them. This CDR3 is built from 16 residues. Here the CDR3 DNA reads TGTGCCAGCAGTTCGGGGACGGGGACATATAACTATGGCTACACCTTC. Residues: CASSSGTGTYNYGYTF.

This chain uses TRBV7-9 with TRBJ2-5, with 9 nucleotides matching TRBD1. CDR3 length equals 16 residues. The V gene's germline CDR1 is SEHNR and CDR2 FQNEAQ (reference sequence). After removal of 5 bases from V and 4 bases from J, the junction contained 11 bases not matched to a gene. CDR3 nucleotide sequence: TGTGCCAGCAGCCGACCAACAGGGGGCGCGGGAGAGACCCAGTACTTC. It translates to CASSRPTGGAGETQYF.

The V call is TRBV4-1, the J call TRBJ1-1, with no clear D. The V end lost 3 bases, the J end lost 1 base, and 9 bases lay between the germline ends. Germline V CDR1 and CDR2: MGHRA, YSYEKL. The CDR3 contains 14 residues. For the CDR3, the DNA is TGCGCCAGCAGCCAGGCGATGTCGAACACTGAAGCTTTCTTT. This encodes CASSQAMSNTEAFF.

This clone has a single count. The chain uses TRBV28 and TRBJ1-4; TRBD1 matches at 7 bases. Germline V lookup: CDR1 MDHEN, CDR2 SYDVKM. V dropped 6 bases and J dropped 7; count of bases not matched to a gene: 5. The length of the CDR3 is 13 residues. This CDR3 reads CASRGDRAEKLFF. CDR3 nucleotides: TGTGCCAGCAGAGGCGACAGGGCTGAAAAACTGTTTTTT.

This clone came up many times. The chain couples TRBV6-1 to TRBJ2-5; D is possibly TRBD1 (6 bases). The CDR3 extends over 14 amino acids. Germline V lookup: CDR1 MNHNS, CDR2 SASEGT. The V and J ends lost 5 bases and 9 bases respectively, with 19 bases between them. CDR3 sequence: CASSLRGRGTAQYF. The CDR3 DNA reads as TGTGCCAGCAGTCTCAGGGGCCGCGGCACCGCCCAGTACTTC.

This clone has only a few counts. This chain's CDR3 is CASTPSSGRSYEQYF. CDR3 DNA sequence: TGCGCCAGCACCCCCTCTAGCGGGAGATCCTACGAGCAGTACTTC. The V gene is TRBV5-1, the J gene TRBJ2-7; 10 nucleotides match TRBD2. Trimming took 6 bases from V and 1 from J; bases not matched to a gene: 7. The CDR3 totals 15 residues. Germline V gene sequence: CDR1 SGHRS, CDR2 YFSETQ. The complete variable domain, with remaining parts taken from reference TRBV5-1 and TRBJ2-7, reads KAGVTQTPRYLIKTRGQQVTLSCSPISGHRSVSWYQQTPGQGLQFLFEYFSETQRNKGNFPGRFSGRQFSNSRSEMNVSTLELGDSALYLCASTPSSGRSYEQYFGPGTRLTVT.